The sequence of this T cell receptor beta chain was determined in a study of T cells in Graves' hyperthyroidism and ophthalmopathy. Notes on the study in general: Stable hyperthyroidism was separated from ophthalmopathy by a model based on 13 V-J features.

RNA transcripts served as the template for amplifying TCR beta CDR3 regions. HTBI primers were the set used in a first-round RT-PCR of the TCR CDR3. TCRdb itself ran the multiplex PCR reads through MiXCR, one entry per CDR3 protein. Of more than 350,000 distinct CDR3 sequences listed, roughly 15% are singletons. This clonotype was seen a few times. Antigen: not known. Clinical symptoms, serum thyroxine, TRAb, thyroid ultrasound and orbital computed tomography informed diagnoses. The germline V gene encodes CDR1 SEHNR and CDR2 FQNEAQ (reference sequence). This CDR3 is 17 amino acids long. Trimming removed 8 bases from V and 0 bases from J; junction bases left unmatched: 11.

This TCR was sampled from a young woman with Graves' hyperthyroidism that later progressed to Graves' ophthalmopathy. This chain joins TRBV7-9 and TRBJ1-2; 11 bases are a match to TRBD1. The sample comprised blood. The CDR3 region has the DNA TGTGCCAGCGCCGAGAGGGGACAGGGGGTGTCTAACTATGGCTACACCTTC. Encoded protein: CASAERGQGVSNYGYTF.